This T cell receptor (beta chain) was sequenced for a study of Ad26.COV2.S vaccination and SARS-CoV-2 variants (dated by TCRdb to the early 2020s). Regarding the research as a whole: Vaccine-arm donors came from COV1001, a multicentre, randomized, double-blind, placebo-controlled phase I-IIa trial of Ad26.COV2.S in healthy adults. Ad26.COV2.S was administered intramuscularly at a dose of 5x10^10 or 1x10^11 viral particles, either as one shot or as two shots given 56 days apart. Sequencing of the TCRbeta repertoire served to evaluate the specificity and breadth of SARS-CoV-2-reactive T cell receptors following Ad26.COV2.S vaccination. The TCR-sequenced set comprised around 32 samples: around 20 Ad26.COV2.S vaccine recipients, 5 placebo recipients and 8 SARS-CoV-2 convalescent individuals. Participants in the trial were split at random into five groups of five each, receiving low-dose or high-dose Ad26.COV2.S once or twice, or else placebo on both occasions. Blinding of investigators to trial group allocation was maintained during experiments and outcome assessment.

The immunoSEQ Assay was the method used to sequence TCRbeta CDR3 regions. After extraction, genomic DNA underwent amplification by bias-controlled multiplex PCR, followed by high-throughput sequencing. For the original study's pipeline: To quantify the absolute abundance of every unique TCRbeta CDR3 region, sequences were collapsed and filtered. T cell fraction was estimated by normalizing TCRbeta template counts to usable DNA, which was measured by amplifying reference genes present in all nucleated cells. Repertoire TCRs were annotated as SARS-CoV-2-specific when V gene, CDR3 amino acid sequence and J gene were exactly matched to a known reactive TCR set. The reference SARS-CoV-2 TCR set came from MIRA and was filtered for enrichment in COVID-19-positive ImmuneCODE repertoires, removing public or cross-reactive TCRs. Using the MIRA antigens, annotated TCRs were further analysed by specific ORF or by position within an ORF. Breadth was defined as annotated unique rearrangements over total unique productive rearrangements; depth was the summed frequency of those rearrangements. Two-sided Wilcoxon rank-sum tests were applied when comparing TCR breadth between groups. TCRdb took this table from immuneACCESS and kept in-frame rearrangements with V and J called. Such tables lack part of the clones; where checked against another copy, unresolved V genes explain under half of the gap, and the rest is unexplained. That table supplies the V and J calls and clone size; D and trimming were determined from the DNA. The sample has 300,000 to 400,000 clones on record, roughly 91% of them singletons. Of the sample, roughly 3.1% falls within the top ten clones.

What the authors observed across the whole study: Vaccine and placebo recipients had comparable non-spike TCR breadth, which fits with the vaccine containing only spike. Higher spike-specific TCR breadth was observed in Ad26.COV2.S recipients than in placebo recipients (P = 0.0014). The study was not powered to compare responses between vaccine doses or regimens. Substantial breadth of spike-specific CD8+ and CD4+ T cell responses was reported after vaccination. The authors noted that the TCR breadth and depth analyses may have underestimated total T cell responses.

The treatment or condition label on this specimen signifies: some 20 received Ad26.COV2.S at low or high dose, single or two shots; about 5 received placebo; per-sample allocation not given. For vaccine and placebo recipients, the sequenced repertoires came from samples collected on day 63 after the first injection. Between 29 July and 7 August 2020, Cohort 1b enrolled some 25 adults aged 18-55 years at one site in Boston, USA. As a vaccine, Ad26.COV2.S was a replication-incompetent adenovirus type 26 vector that expressed a prefusion-stabilized SARS-CoV-2 spike protein derived from the original Wuhan strain. A word on this clone: The specificity of this receptor is unknown. Qualities for individual bases were not recorded, and no much larger clone is one base off.

The sequenced sample was peripheral blood, obtained in a trial of Ad26.COV2.S vaccine versus placebo. The clonotype comes from a person aged 18 to 59 who received the Ad26.COV2.S COVID-19 vaccine or a placebo.

The CDR3 loop reads CASSDARQGPRETQYF. The sequenced DNA is TGTGCCAGCAGTGACGCTCGACAGGGCCCAAGGGAGACCCAGTACTTC. The rearrangement joined TRBV6-1 to TRBJ2-5, with TRBD1 matching 7 junction bases. As encoded in the germline V gene, CDR1 is MNHNS while CDR2 is SASEGT. V loses 3 bases at its end and J loses 5 bases; junction bases beyond the gene matches: 12. The CDR3, cysteine through phenylalanine, is 16 amino acids long. Only the CDR3 DNA stays, 48 bases, in frame from base 1.